This entry concerns a single T cell receptor (beta chain). The target antigen is unknown. TCRdb passed the RACE reads through MiXCR, listing each CDR3 protein once. The data contain more than 100,000 distinct CDR3 sequences, roughly 14% of them singletons. This entry comes from a study of human T cells and chemical hapten exposure. Time point denoted: pre-sensitization, week 0. The sample's treatment: therapeutic diphenylcyclopropenone sensitization with weekly scalp DPC. Overall study findings and caveats: Patch test score tracked positively with PT1 expanded TCR counts. Large CDR3 similarity clusters arose significantly more often from expanded TCRs than from controls.

CDR1 is SGHTA and CDR2 is FQGTGA in the germline V gene. This CDR3 is built from 14 residues. V lost 4 bases and J lost 3; bases outside the gene matches: 1. This TCR was recovered from a woman in her late teens or twenties with alopecia areata. Some clones in this sample may be carry-over from other donors' samples. Sequences were derived from whole blood, sampled in connection with sensitization to the hapten diphenylcyclopropenone (DPC). The rearrangement links TRBV7-3 to TRBJ1-5; 9 bases map to TRBD1. The CDR3 is CASSWDRVNQPQHF. In nucleotides, the CDR3 is TGTGCCAGCAGCTGGGACAGGGTCAATCAGCCCCAGCATTTT.